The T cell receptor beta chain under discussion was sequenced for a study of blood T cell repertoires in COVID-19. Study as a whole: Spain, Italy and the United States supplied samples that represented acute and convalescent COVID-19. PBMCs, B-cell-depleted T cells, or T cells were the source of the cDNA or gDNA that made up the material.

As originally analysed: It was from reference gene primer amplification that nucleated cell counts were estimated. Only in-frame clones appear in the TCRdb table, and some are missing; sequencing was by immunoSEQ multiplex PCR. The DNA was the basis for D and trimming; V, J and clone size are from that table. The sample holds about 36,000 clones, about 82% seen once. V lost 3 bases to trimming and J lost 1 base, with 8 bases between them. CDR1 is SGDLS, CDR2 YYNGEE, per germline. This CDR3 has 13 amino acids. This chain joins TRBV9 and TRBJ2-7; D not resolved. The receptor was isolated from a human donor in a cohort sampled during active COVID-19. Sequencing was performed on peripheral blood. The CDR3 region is CASSATPSYEQYF. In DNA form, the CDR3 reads TGTGCCAGCAGCGCGACTCCGTCCTACGAGCAGTACTTC. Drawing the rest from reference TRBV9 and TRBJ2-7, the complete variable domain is DSGVTQTPKHLITATGQRVTLRCSPRSGDLSVYWYQQSLDQGLQFLIQYYNGEERAKGNILERFSAQQFPDLHSELNLSSLELGDSALYFCASSATPSYEQYFGPGTRLTVT.